This is a list of T cell receptor beta chains from one sample in a study of shared clonotypes between healthy human individuals. Method: immunoSEQ multiplex PCR; TCRdb's copy keeps in-frame clones and lacks some. The data hold nearly 1,000,000 clones, with more than 75% observed a single time. What was sequenced was memory CD4+ T cells sorted from blood. The origin of the receptors is a man between 18 and 29 years old in good health. Each CDR3 is given with its conserved first and last residue. Fields, in order: J gene, V gene, D gene, clone size, CDR3 length, CDR3 protein, CDR3 DNA. D genes are given only for firm matches. Expanded clones are given a class, and other clones once, few, many or no size at all.

TRBJ1-1,TRBV18,NA,NA,14,CASSPGAVNTEAFF,TGTGCCAGCTCACCCGGGGCAGTCAACACTGAAGCTTTCTTT
TRBJ2-3,TRBV12-1,NA,NA,18,CASSFVIGTSLSTDTQYF,TGTGCCAGCAGCTTTGTGATAGGGACTAGCTTAAGCACAGATACGCAGTATTTT
TRBJ2-1,TRBV6-6,NA,few,12,CASSYSNKGTFF,TGTGCCAGCAGTTACTCGAACAAGGGGACGTTCTTC
TRBJ1-1,TRBV7-8,TRBD1,NA,14,CASSWTGANTEAFF,TGTGCCAGCAGCTGGACAGGCGCCAACACTGAAGCTTTCTTT
TRBJ2-1,TRBV11-3,TRBD2,NA,15,CASSSESGGETEQFF,TGTGCCAGCAGCTCTGAGAGCGGGGGGGAAACTGAGCAGTTCTTC
TRBJ2-7,TRBV27,NA,NA,15,CASSSFPGSSYEQYF,TGTGCCAGCAGTTCCTTCCCTGGGAGCTCCTACGAGCAGTACTTC
TRBJ1-3,TRBV6-5,NA,NA,12,CASSYSRDTIYF,TGTGCCAGCAGTTACTCGAGGGACACCATATATTTT
TRBJ2-7,TRBV7-2,TRBD1,NA,13,CASSFYRDSLQYF,TGTGCCAGCAGCTTTTACCGGGACAGTCTCCAGTACTTC
TRBJ2-3,TRBV12-5,TRBD2,once,17,CAREGTSGGASTDTQYF,TGTGCTCGTGAAGGGACTAGCGGGGGGGCTAGCACAGATACGCAGTATTTT
TRBJ2-5,TRBV10-3,TRBD2,NA,15,CAISGTSGREETQYF,TGTGCCATCAGTGGAACTAGCGGGAGGGAAGAGACCCAGTACTTC
TRBJ1-4,TRBV5-8,TRBD1,NA,15,CASSYRGPTNEKLFF,TGTGCCAGCAGCTACAGGGGCCCAACTAATGAAAAACTGTTTTTC
TRBJ2-7,TRBV7-6,NA,NA,13,CASSLIPLDEQYF,TGTGCCAGCAGCCTCATTCCCCTGGATGAGCAGTACTTC
TRBJ1-4,TRBV28,TRBD1,NA,14,CASSPGDRDEKLFF,TGTGCCAGCAGTCCGGGGGACAGGGACGAAAAACTGTTTTTT
TRBJ2-2,TRBV6-1,NA,NA,16,CASSEFHLGMAGELFF,TGTGCCAGCAGTGAATTTCACTTGGGTATGGCCGGGGAGCTGTTTTTT
TRBJ1-2,TRBV19,TRBD1,few,15,CASEYRDRKFRGYTF,TGTGCCAGCGAGTACCGGGACAGAAAGTTCCGTGGCTACACCTTC
TRBJ2-1,TRBV29-1,TRBD2,NA,14,CSVVERGGNNEQFF,TGCAGCGTTGTGGAGCGGGGGGGCAACAATGAGCAGTTCTTC
TRBJ2-7,TRBV11-2,TRBD1,NA,15,CASSAGQGAHHEQYF,TGTGCCAGCAGCGCGGGACAGGGGGCCCACCACGAGCAGTACTTC
TRBJ2-2,TRBV2,NA,NA,16,CASSEWGLMNTGELFF,TGTGCCAGCAGTGAATGGGGGCTGATGAACACCGGGGAGCTGTTTTTT
TRBJ2-5,TRBV10-2,NA,NA,16,CASRIRIRAGQETQYF,TGCGCCAGCAGGATACGAATACGAGCGGGCCAAGAGACCCAGTACTTC
TRBJ1-2,TRBV10-3,NA,NA,13,CAISERQAVGCTF,TGTGCCATCAGTGAGCGACAGGCGGTCGGTTGCACCTTC
TRBJ2-5,TRBV6-5,TRBD1,few,13,CASRGQGEETQYF,TGTGCCAGCAGGGGACAGGGTGAAGAGACCCAGTACTTC
TRBJ2-5,TRBV5-1,NA,few,14,CASSLNSLAETQYF,TGCGCCAGCAGCTTGAACTCGCTGGCAGAGACCCAGTACTTC
TRBJ1-3,TRBV2,NA,NA,11,CASGSGNTIYF,TGTGCCAGCGGGTCTGGAAACACCATATATTTT
TRBJ2-1,TRBV9,NA,few,16,CASSGDWAVDYNEQFF,TGTGCCAGCAGCGGAGACTGGGCGGTTGACTACAATGAGCAGTTCTTC
TRBJ2-5,TRBV5-4,TRBD2,once,17,CASSLGSGGGLRGTQYF,TGTGCCAGCAGCTTGGGTAGCGGGGGGGGACTCAGAGGGACCCAGTACTTC
TRBJ2-3,TRBV15,TRBD2,NA,17,CATSSHRRGGGSDTQYF,TGTGCCACCAGCTCCCACCGGCGGGGGGGCGGGTCAGATACGCAGTATTTT
TRBJ2-2,TRBV7-8,NA,NA,13,CASSFGHTGELFF,TGTGCCAGCAGCTTCGGCCACACCGGGGAGCTGTTTTTT
TRBJ1-5,TRBV9,NA,few,16,CASSEGGESGGQPQHF,TGTGCCAGCAGCGAGGGGGGAGAAAGCGGAGGGCAGCCCCAGCATTTT
TRBJ1-5,TRBV28,NA,NA,15,CASSPPTSSNQPQHF,TGTGCCAGCAGTCCCCCTACTAGTAGCAATCAGCCCCAGCATTTT
TRBJ2-5,TRBV19,NA,NA,13,CASSSREQETQYF,TGTGCCAGTAGCAGCCGGGAACAAGAGACCCAGTACTTC
TRBJ1-6,TRBV4-1,NA,NA,18,CASSQEGLTHNYNSPLHF,TGCGCCAGCAGCCAAGAAGGGCTGACGCACAACTATAATTCACCCCTCCACTTT
TRBJ2-5,TRBV7-9,TRBD1,many,15,CASSSYRGVGETQYF,TGTGCCAGCAGCTCATACAGGGGAGTCGGCGAGACCCAGTACTTC
TRBJ2-7,TRBV6-1,TRBD1,NA,12,CASQDRIGEQYF,TGTGCCAGCCAGGACAGGATCGGCGAGCAGTACTTC
TRBJ2-2,TRBV11-2,NA,NA,14,CASSLSRWTGELFF,TGTGCCAGCAGCTTATCGCGGTGGACCGGGGAGCTGTTTTTT
TRBJ2-7,TRBV18,TRBD2,NA,15,CASSPSGGGGYEQYF,TGTGCCAGCTCACCCTCGGGGGGGGGCGGCTACGAGCAGTACTTC
TRBJ1-3,TRBV9,NA,NA,14,CASSVSDSGNTIYF,TGTGCCAGCAGCGTGTCGGACTCTGGAAACACCATATATTTT
TRBJ1-2,TRBV6-5,NA,NA,13,CASSYGGSDGYTF,TGTGCCAGCAGTTACGGGGGATCAGATGGCTACACCTTC
TRBJ2-3,TRBV11-2,NA,NA,14,CASSEQGSADTQYF,TGTGCCAGCAGCGAACAGGGAAGCGCAGATACGCAGTATTTT
TRBJ1-5,TRBV15,TRBD1,NA,16,CATSTRGTGDNQPQHF,TGTGCCACCAGCACCCGCGGGACAGGAGACAATCAGCCCCAGCATTTT
TRBJ2-4,TRBV4-2,NA,NA,18,CASSQSKFTALAKNIQYF,TGTGCCAGCAGCCAGTCGAAGTTTACAGCACTAGCCAAAAACATTCAGTACTTC
TRBJ1-5,TRBV6-1,NA,NA,14,CASSNSLLNQPQHF,TGTGCCAGCAGTAACAGCCTCCTAAATCAGCCCCAGCATTTT
TRBJ2-2,TRBV10-3,NA,NA,13,CAISEQETGELFF,TGTGCCATCAGTGAACAGGAGACCGGGGAGCTGTTTTTT
TRBJ2-7,TRBV2,NA,NA,14,CASSEVARVGEQYF,TGTGCCAGCAGTGAGGTAGCGCGGGTCGGCGAGCAGTACTTC
TRBJ1-1,TRBV7-2,NA,NA,12,CASSQGGTEAFF,TGTGCCAGCAGCCAGGGAGGCACTGAAGCTTTCTTT
TRBJ2-3,TRBV9,NA,NA,15,CASSPRGPITDTQYF,TGTGCCAGCAGCCCCCGGGGACCGATCACAGATACGCAGTATTTT
TRBJ2-5,TRBV11-2,NA,NA,16,CASSLGRGAGQETQYF,TGTGCCAGCAGCTTAGGCCGGGGGGCAGGCCAAGAGACCCAGTACTTC
TRBJ2-5,TRBV30,NA,NA,11,CAWSGQETQYF,TGTGCCTGGAGTGGCCAAGAGACCCAGTACTTC
TRBJ1-1,TRBV5-6,TRBD1,NA,15,CASSTDRGRKTEAFF,TGTGCCAGCAGCACGGACAGGGGGCGGAAGACTGAAGCTTTCTTT
TRBJ2-1,TRBV14,TRBD2,NA,15,CASSYASGMIYEQFF,TGTGCCAGCAGCTATGCTAGCGGGATGATCTATGAGCAGTTCTTC
TRBJ2-7,TRBV11-2,NA,NA,14,CASSVTGNSYEQYF,TGTGCCAGCAGCGTAACCGGAAACAGCTACGAGCAGTACTTC
TRBJ2-1,TRBV27,NA,NA,14,CASSLRGYYNEQFF,TGTGCCAGCAGTTTGAGAGGGTACTACAATGAGCAGTTCTTC
TRBJ1-2,TRBV28,NA,NA,14,CASSTGRIDYGYTF,TGTGCCAGCAGTACAGGGCGGATCGACTATGGCTACACCTTC
TRBJ2-3,TRBV7-2,TRBD2,NA,17,CASSLYMAGDGGDTQYF,TGTGCCAGCAGCTTATATATGGCGGGAGACGGTGGAGATACGCAGTATTTT
TRBJ2-5,TRBV5-1,TRBD2,NA,16,CASSFGTSGYQETQYF,TGCGCCAGCAGCTTCGGGACTAGCGGGTACCAAGAGACCCAGTACTTC
TRBJ2-1,TRBV7-3,NA,NA,14,CASSSTSDSPDQFF,TGTGCCAGCAGCTCAACATCCGACAGCCCAGACCAGTTCTTC
TRBJ2-1,TRBV4-1,NA,few,13,CASSQASYNEQFF,TGCGCCAGCAGCCAAGCGTCCTACAATGAGCAGTTCTTC
TRBJ2-5,TRBV7-2,TRBD2,once,16,CASSSLTSGRGETQYF,TGTGCCAGCAGCTCTCTGACTAGCGGGAGAGGGGAGACCCAGTACTTC
TRBJ1-3,TRBV10-3,NA,NA,14,CAIRPGDSGNTIYF,TGTGCCATCAGGCCAGGCGACTCTGGAAACACCATATATTTT